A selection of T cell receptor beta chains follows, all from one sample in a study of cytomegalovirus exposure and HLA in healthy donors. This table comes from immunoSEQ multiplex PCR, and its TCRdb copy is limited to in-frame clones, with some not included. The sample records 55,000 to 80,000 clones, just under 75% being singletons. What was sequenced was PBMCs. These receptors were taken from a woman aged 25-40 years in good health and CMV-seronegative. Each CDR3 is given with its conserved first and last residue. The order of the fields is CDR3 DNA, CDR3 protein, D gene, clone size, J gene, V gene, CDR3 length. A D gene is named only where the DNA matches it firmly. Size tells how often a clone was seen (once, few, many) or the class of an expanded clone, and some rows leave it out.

CDR3nt: TGTGCCAGCAAACCGTCCACAGGGAACACTGAAGCTTTCTTT
CDR3aa: CASKPSTGNTEAFF
d_gene: NA
abundance: NA
j_gene: TRBJ1-1
v_gene: TRBV11-1
len: 14

CDR3nt: TGTGCCAGCAGCGTAAGAGGGGGCGAATCTTCCAGCAATGAGCAGTTCTTC
CDR3aa: CASSVRGGESSSNEQFF
d_gene: TRBD1
abundance: NA
j_gene: TRBJ2-1
v_gene: TRBV9
len: 17

CDR3nt: TGTGCCAGCACCGAGACTAGCGGGAAGGGAGATACGCAGTATTTT
CDR3aa: CASTETSGKGDTQYF
d_gene: TRBD2
abundance: NA
j_gene: TRBJ2-3
v_gene: TRBV6-6
len: 15

CDR3nt: TGTGCCATCAGTGACTCGGACAGGATGAACACTGAAGCTTTCTTT
CDR3aa: CAISDSDRMNTEAFF
d_gene: TRBD1
abundance: few
j_gene: TRBJ1-1
v_gene: TRBV10-3
len: 15

CDR3nt: TGCAGCGTCGATGACAGGGGCACTGAAGCTTTCTTT
CDR3aa: CSVDDRGTEAFF
d_gene: TRBD1
abundance: once
j_gene: TRBJ1-1
v_gene: TRBV29-1
len: 12

CDR3nt: TGTGCCAGCAGCCCGGGACTAGCGGGGGAAGAGACCCAGTACTTC
CDR3aa: CASSPGLAGEETQYF
d_gene: TRBD2
abundance: NA
j_gene: TRBJ2-5
v_gene: TRBV5-4
len: 15

CDR3nt: TGTGCCAGCACCGACGGGGGGTTGAGCGAGCAGTTCTTC
CDR3aa: CASTDGGLSEQFF
d_gene: TRBD2
abundance: NA
j_gene: TRBJ2-1
v_gene: TRBV7-3
len: 13

CDR3nt: TGTGCCAGCACCCTTAGGGGATTGGAAGAGACCCAGTACTTC
CDR3aa: CASTLRGLEETQYF
d_gene: NA
abundance: few
j_gene: TRBJ2-5
v_gene: TRBV7-9
len: 14

CDR3nt: TGTGCCAGCAGTTCCGCACAGGGGAATCAGCCCCAGCATTTT
CDR3aa: CASSSAQGNQPQHF
d_gene: TRBD1
abundance: few
j_gene: TRBJ1-5
v_gene: TRBV6-5
len: 14

CDR3nt: TGTGCCAGCAGCGTAGGAACAGGGTCCACTGAAGCTTTCTTT
CDR3aa: CASSVGTGSTEAFF
d_gene: NA
abundance: few
j_gene: TRBJ1-1
v_gene: TRBV9
len: 14

CDR3nt: TGTGCCAGCTCACCATCGCGGGGTACCCAAGAGACCCAGTACTTC
CDR3aa: CASSPSRGTQETQYF
d_gene: NA
abundance: NA
j_gene: TRBJ2-5
v_gene: TRBV18
len: 15

CDR3nt: TGTGCCAGCGGCCCGAGACAGGGGGTCAATCAGCCCCAGCATTTT
CDR3aa: CASGPRQGVNQPQHF
d_gene: TRBD1
abundance: once
j_gene: TRBJ1-5
v_gene: TRBV19
len: 15

CDR3nt: TGTGCCACCAGCAGAGATCCCGAGGGAGGAAGGAATGAGCAGTTCTTC
CDR3aa: CATSRDPEGGRNEQFF
d_gene: NA
abundance: NA
j_gene: TRBJ2-1
v_gene: TRBV15
len: 16

CDR3nt: TGCAGCGGGGGACAGCAGCTCCAAGAGACCCAGTACTTC
CDR3aa: CSGGQQLQETQYF
d_gene: TRBD1
abundance: NA
j_gene: TRBJ2-5
v_gene: TRBV29-1
len: 13

CDR3nt: TGTGCCAGCAGTGCCCGAACAGGGCCGACTAATGAAAAACTGTTTTTT
CDR3aa: CASSARTGPTNEKLFF
d_gene: NA
abundance: few
j_gene: TRBJ1-4
v_gene: TRBV27
len: 16

CDR3nt: TGTGCCAGCAGCCGACAAGAGGGGGCAGGAGTCACAGATACGCAGTATTTT
CDR3aa: CASSRQEGAGVTDTQYF
d_gene: TRBD1
abundance: NA
j_gene: TRBJ2-3
v_gene: TRBV14
len: 17

CDR3nt: TGTGCCAGCAGTTTATATGCGGGTCCTAGCACAGATACGCAGTATTTT
CDR3aa: CASSLYAGPSTDTQYF
d_gene: NA
abundance: NA
j_gene: TRBJ2-3
v_gene: TRBV28
len: 16

CDR3nt: TGTGCCAGCAGCTTAGTGGGGCCGATTAATGAAAAACTGTTTTTT
CDR3aa: CASSLVGPINEKLFF
d_gene: NA
abundance: NA
j_gene: TRBJ1-4
v_gene: TRBV7-2
len: 15

CDR3nt: TGCGCCAGCAGCTTGGCTCCGTTTACCGGTGGAACTAATGAAAAACTGTTTTTT
CDR3aa: CASSLAPFTGGTNEKLFF
d_gene: NA
abundance: NA
j_gene: TRBJ1-4
v_gene: TRBV5-1
len: 18

CDR3nt: TGTGCCAGTAGTCCTCCGTTGCTAGGCCACGAAAAACTGTTTTTT
CDR3aa: CASSPPLLGHEKLFF
d_gene: NA
abundance: NA
j_gene: TRBJ1-4
v_gene: TRBV19
len: 15

CDR3nt: TGTGCCAGCACCTCCGGGACAGGGTCCTACGAGCAGTACTTC
CDR3aa: CASTSGTGSYEQYF
d_gene: TRBD1
abundance: NA
j_gene: TRBJ2-7
v_gene: TRBV28
len: 14

CDR3nt: TGTTCCTCCCGGGGATTGAACACTGAAGCTTTCTTT
CDR3aa: CSSRGLNTEAFF
d_gene: NA
abundance: NA
j_gene: TRBJ1-1
v_gene: TRBV7-9
len: 12

CDR3nt: TGTGCCAGCAGCTTAGATGTGAGCCTAAATCAGCCCCAGCATTTT
CDR3aa: CASSLDVSLNQPQHF
d_gene: NA
abundance: NA
j_gene: TRBJ1-5
v_gene: TRBV11-2
len: 15

CDR3nt: TGTGCCAGTAGTATACAGGGACAGGGGAATCAGCCCCAGCATTTT
CDR3aa: CASSIQGQGNQPQHF
d_gene: TRBD1
abundance: NA
j_gene: TRBJ1-5
v_gene: TRBV19
len: 15

CDR3nt: TGTGCCAGCAGTTTATCGAACTACCTAGCGGGAGGTAACACCGGGGAGCTGTTTTTT
CDR3aa: CASSLSNYLAGGNTGELFF
d_gene: TRBD2
abundance: few
j_gene: TRBJ2-2
v_gene: TRBV27
len: 19

CDR3nt: TGTGCCAGCAACCGGGTCTACGACAATGAGCAGTTCTTC
CDR3aa: CASNRVYDNEQFF
d_gene: NA
abundance: NA
j_gene: TRBJ2-1
v_gene: TRBV6-1
len: 13

CDR3nt: TGTGCCAGCAGACCGGGACAGGACCCCACCGGGGAGCTGTTTTTT
CDR3aa: CASRPGQDPTGELFF
d_gene: TRBD1
abundance: NA
j_gene: TRBJ2-2
v_gene: TRBV6-4
len: 15

CDR3nt: TGTGCCTGTACCGGGACAGGCAACGCGAATCAGCCCCAGCATTTT
CDR3aa: CACTGTGNANQPQHF
d_gene: TRBD1
abundance: few
j_gene: TRBJ1-5
v_gene: TRBV30
len: 15

CDR3nt: TGTGCCAGCAGTTACCACCGCAGGGCAGCTAATGAAAAACTGTTTTTT
CDR3aa: CASSYHRRAANEKLFF
d_gene: NA
abundance: NA
j_gene: TRBJ1-4
v_gene: TRBV6-5
len: 16

CDR3nt: TGTGCCAGCAGCCTTAGCGGGACGGGCACCTACGAGCAGTACTTC
CDR3aa: CASSLSGTGTYEQYF
d_gene: TRBD2
abundance: NA
j_gene: TRBJ2-7
v_gene: TRBV5-4
len: 15

CDR3nt: TGTGCCTACGACAGGGCCGCTATGAACACTGAAGCTTTCTTT
CDR3aa: CAYDRAAMNTEAFF
d_gene: TRBD1
abundance: NA
j_gene: TRBJ1-1
v_gene: TRBV7-9
len: 14

CDR3nt: TGTGCCAGCTTGGGGGCAGGGCGTCAAGAAAAACTGTTTTTT
CDR3aa: CASLGAGRQEKLFF
d_gene: NA
abundance: NA
j_gene: TRBJ1-4
v_gene: TRBV21-1
len: 14

CDR3nt: TGTGCCAGCAGTTTCCGAGAGGGACAGGTTGCCTATGGCTACACCTTC
CDR3aa: CASSFREGQVAYGYTF
d_gene: TRBD1
abundance: NA
j_gene: TRBJ1-2
v_gene: TRBV27
len: 16

CDR3nt: TGTGCCAGCAGCCTCAGGGGGCCTAATGAAAAACTGTTTTTT
CDR3aa: CASSLRGPNEKLFF
d_gene: TRBD1
abundance: NA
j_gene: TRBJ1-4
v_gene: TRBV13
len: 14

CDR3nt: TGTGCCAGCAGCTCACAGGGGGTTCTCGACACCATATATTTT
CDR3aa: CASSSQGVLDTIYF
d_gene: TRBD1
abundance: NA
j_gene: TRBJ1-3
v_gene: TRBV7-6
len: 14

CDR3nt: TGCAGCGTTGTTGGGGGCGAAATTGACTACTATGGCTACACCTTC
CDR3aa: CSVVGGEIDYYGYTF
d_gene: NA
abundance: NA
j_gene: TRBJ1-2
v_gene: TRBV29-1
len: 15

CDR3nt: TGTGCCAGCAGTTTCCGGACAGGGGGGGCTGAAGCTTTCTTT
CDR3aa: CASSFRTGGAEAFF
d_gene: TRBD1
abundance: NA
j_gene: TRBJ1-1
v_gene: TRBV27
len: 14

CDR3nt: TGTGCCAGCAGCATAGCGGCGGGAAAAGGCACAGATACGCAGTATTTT
CDR3aa: CASSIAAGKGTDTQYF
d_gene: NA
abundance: NA
j_gene: TRBJ2-3
v_gene: TRBV7-9
len: 16

CDR3nt: TGTGCCAGTAGTACCCGGGACAGGATCTATGGCTACACCTTC
CDR3aa: CASSTRDRIYGYTF
d_gene: TRBD1
abundance: NA
j_gene: TRBJ1-2
v_gene: TRBV19
len: 14

CDR3nt: TGTGCCAGCAGGATAGGGGAGGGACGGAGCTACACCTTC
CDR3aa: CASRIGEGRSYTF
d_gene: NA
abundance: NA
j_gene: TRBJ1-2
v_gene: TRBV28
len: 13

CDR3nt: TGTGCCAGCGAGAGTGCTAGCGGGAGAGACACCGGGGAGCTGTTTTTT
CDR3aa: CASESASGRDTGELFF
d_gene: TRBD2
abundance: NA
j_gene: TRBJ2-2
v_gene: TRBV28
len: 16

CDR3nt: TGTGCCAGCAGGGAAGGACTAGCGGGAGGGCCGGGCACCGGGGAGCTGTTTTTT
CDR3aa: CASREGLAGGPGTGELFF
d_gene: TRBD2
abundance: NA
j_gene: TRBJ2-2
v_gene: TRBV2
len: 18

CDR3nt: TGTGCCTGGAAGAAGGCGGGAGGGCGGAATACGCAGTATTTT
CDR3aa: CAWKKAGGRNTQYF
d_gene: TRBD2
abundance: NA
j_gene: TRBJ2-3
v_gene: TRBV30
len: 14

CDR3nt: TGTGCCAGCAGCTTAGGGCCAGGGCAAGAGACCCAGTACTTC
CDR3aa: CASSLGPGQETQYF
d_gene: NA
abundance: once
j_gene: TRBJ2-5
v_gene: TRBV7-9
len: 14

CDR3nt: TGCGCCAGCAGTGAAAGGGGGAATAATTCACCCCTCCACTTT
CDR3aa: CASSERGNNSPLHF
d_gene: NA
abundance: NA
j_gene: TRBJ1-6
v_gene: TRBV6-1
len: 14

CDR3nt: TGTGCCAGCAGCTCAACCCAATCCCCGGGACTAGCAAAGGAGCAGTTCTTC
CDR3aa: CASSSTQSPGLAKEQFF
d_gene: TRBD2
abundance: NA
j_gene: TRBJ2-1
v_gene: TRBV11-2
len: 17

CDR3nt: TGTGCCTGGAGGGGTAGCGGGAGGTCGTGGCAAGAGACCCAGTACTTC
CDR3aa: CAWRGSGRSWQETQYF
d_gene: TRBD2
abundance: NA
j_gene: TRBJ2-5
v_gene: TRBV30
len: 16

CDR3nt: TGTGCCTCCGAACCAGGGGGCTCTAACTATGGCTACACCTTC
CDR3aa: CASEPGGSNYGYTF
d_gene: TRBD1
abundance: NA
j_gene: TRBJ1-2
v_gene: TRBV6-1
len: 14

CDR3nt: TGTGCCAGCAGCCCGACTTTTACCTCTGGGGCCAACGTCCTGACTTTC
CDR3aa: CASSPTFTSGANVLTF
d_gene: NA
abundance: few
j_gene: TRBJ2-6
v_gene: TRBV5-5
len: 16

CDR3nt: TGTGCCAGCACCCAAGCGACAGGGCTCTACGAGCAGTACTTC
CDR3aa: CASTQATGLYEQYF
d_gene: TRBD1
abundance: NA
j_gene: TRBJ2-7
v_gene: TRBV11-3
len: 14

CDR3nt: TGTGCCAGCAGTGGCACTAGCGGGAGCAATGAGCAGTTCTTC
CDR3aa: CASSGTSGSNEQFF
d_gene: TRBD2
abundance: NA
j_gene: TRBJ2-1
v_gene: TRBV2
len: 14